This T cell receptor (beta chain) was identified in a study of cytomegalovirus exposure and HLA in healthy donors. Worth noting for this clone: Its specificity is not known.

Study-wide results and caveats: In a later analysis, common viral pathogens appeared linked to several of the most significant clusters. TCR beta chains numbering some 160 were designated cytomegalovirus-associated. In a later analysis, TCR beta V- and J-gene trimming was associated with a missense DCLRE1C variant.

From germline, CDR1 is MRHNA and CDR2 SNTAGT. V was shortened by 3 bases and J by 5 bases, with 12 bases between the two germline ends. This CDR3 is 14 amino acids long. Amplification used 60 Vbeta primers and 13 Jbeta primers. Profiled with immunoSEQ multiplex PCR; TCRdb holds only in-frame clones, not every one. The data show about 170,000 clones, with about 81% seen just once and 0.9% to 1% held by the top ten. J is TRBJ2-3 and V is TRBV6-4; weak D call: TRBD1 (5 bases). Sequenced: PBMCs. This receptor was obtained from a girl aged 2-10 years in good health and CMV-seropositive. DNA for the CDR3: TGTGCCAGCAGTGAATCGACAGAAGGAGATACGCAGTATTTT. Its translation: CASSESTEGDTQYF.